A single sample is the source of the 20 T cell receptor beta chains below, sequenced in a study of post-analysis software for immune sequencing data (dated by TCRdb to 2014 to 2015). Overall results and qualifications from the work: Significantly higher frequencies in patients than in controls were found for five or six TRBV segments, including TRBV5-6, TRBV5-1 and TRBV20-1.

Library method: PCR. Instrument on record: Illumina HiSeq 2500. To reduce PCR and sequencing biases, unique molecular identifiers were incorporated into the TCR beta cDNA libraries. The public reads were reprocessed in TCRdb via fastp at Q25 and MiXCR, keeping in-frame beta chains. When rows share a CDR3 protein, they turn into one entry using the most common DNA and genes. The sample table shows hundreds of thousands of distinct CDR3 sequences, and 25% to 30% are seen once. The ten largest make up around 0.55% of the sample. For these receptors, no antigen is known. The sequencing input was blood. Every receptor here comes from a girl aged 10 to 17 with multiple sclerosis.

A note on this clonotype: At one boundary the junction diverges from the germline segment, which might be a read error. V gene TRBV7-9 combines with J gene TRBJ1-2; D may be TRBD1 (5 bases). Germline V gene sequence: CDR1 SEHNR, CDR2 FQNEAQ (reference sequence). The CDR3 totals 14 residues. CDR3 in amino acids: CASSETGGNYGHTF. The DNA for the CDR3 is TGTGCCAGCAGCGAAACCGGGGGGAACTATGGCCACACCTTC.

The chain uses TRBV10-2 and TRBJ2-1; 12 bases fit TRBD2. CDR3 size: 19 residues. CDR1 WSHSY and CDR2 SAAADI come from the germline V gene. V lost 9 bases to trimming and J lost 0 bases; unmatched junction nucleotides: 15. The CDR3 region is CARPPRASGRASSYNEQFF. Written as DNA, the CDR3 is TGCGCCAGACCCCCCCGGGCTAGCGGGAGGGCCAGCTCCTACAATGAGCAGTTCTTC.

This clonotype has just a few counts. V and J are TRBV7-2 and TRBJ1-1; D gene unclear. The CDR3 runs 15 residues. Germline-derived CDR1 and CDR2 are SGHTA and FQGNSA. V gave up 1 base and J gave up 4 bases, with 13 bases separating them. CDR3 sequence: CASSLVSLLRTEAFF. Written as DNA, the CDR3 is TGTGCCAGCAGCTTAGTAAGTCTGCTGCGCACTGAAGCTTTCTTT.

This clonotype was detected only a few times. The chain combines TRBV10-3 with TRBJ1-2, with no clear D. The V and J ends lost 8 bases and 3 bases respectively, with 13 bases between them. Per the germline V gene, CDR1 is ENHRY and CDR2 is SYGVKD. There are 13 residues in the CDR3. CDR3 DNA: TGTGCCATCGGGAACGGCATGGACTATGGCTACACCTTC. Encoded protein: CAIGNGMDYGYTF.

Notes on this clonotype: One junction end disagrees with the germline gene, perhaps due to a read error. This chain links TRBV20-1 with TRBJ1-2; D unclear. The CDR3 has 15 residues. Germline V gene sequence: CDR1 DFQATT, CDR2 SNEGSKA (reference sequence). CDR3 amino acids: CSTRLTTPANYGYTF. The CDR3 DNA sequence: TGCAGTACTAGACTGACGACCCCCGCGAACTATGGCTACACCTTC.

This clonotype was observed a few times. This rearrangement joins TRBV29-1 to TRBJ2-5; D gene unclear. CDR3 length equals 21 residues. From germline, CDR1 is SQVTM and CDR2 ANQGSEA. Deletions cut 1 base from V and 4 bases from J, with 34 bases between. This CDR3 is CSVEARPNFHPLGKEVETQYF. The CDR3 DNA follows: TGCAGCGTTGAAGCACGGCCTAATTTCCACCCCTTAGGAAAAGAAGTAGAGACCCAGTACTTC. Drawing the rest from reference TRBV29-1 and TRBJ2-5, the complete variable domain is SAVISQKPSRDICQRGTSLTIQCQVDSQVTMMFWYRQQPGQSLTLIATANQGSEATYESGFVIDKFPISRPNLTFSTLTVSNMSPEDSSIYLCSVEARPNFHPLGKEVETQYFGPGTRLLVL.

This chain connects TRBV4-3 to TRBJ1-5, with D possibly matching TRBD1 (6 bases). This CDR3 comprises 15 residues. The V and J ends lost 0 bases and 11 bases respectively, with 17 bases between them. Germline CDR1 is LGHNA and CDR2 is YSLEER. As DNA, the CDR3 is TGCGCCAGCAGCCAAGATTATGGACAGCAATCAGCCCAGCATTTT. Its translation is CASSQDYGQQSAQHF.

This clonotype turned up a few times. In DNA, the CDR3 is TGTGCCAGCAGTTTACCCCAGAGTGGTATTCAGCCCCAGCATTTT. Its protein product is CASSLPQSGIQPQHF. The J gene is TRBJ1-5, the V gene TRBV28; D not resolved. V lost 2 bases, J lost 6 bases, and 14 bases lay in between. The CDR3 consists of 15 residues. CDR1 and CDR2 from the germline V gene are MDHEN and SYDVKM.

The CDR3 DNA reads as TGTGCCAGCAGCTCAAGGACAGGGGGACAGGATACGCAGTATTTT. Its protein product is CASSSRTGGQDTQYF. The V gene is TRBV7-8, the J gene TRBJ2-3; 10 nucleotides align to TRBD1. CDR3 size: 15 residues. V was clipped by 4 bases and J by 6 bases; unmatched bases: 7. CDR1 is SGHVS and CDR2 is FQNEAQ in the germline V gene. Looking up the rest from reference TRBV7-8 and TRBJ2-3 gives the full variable domain: GAGVSQSPRYKVAKRGQDVALRCDPISGHVSLFWYQQALGQGPEFLTYFQNEAQLDKSGLPSDRFFAERPEGSVSTLKIQRTQQEDSAVYLCASSSRTGGQDTQYFGPGTRLTVL.

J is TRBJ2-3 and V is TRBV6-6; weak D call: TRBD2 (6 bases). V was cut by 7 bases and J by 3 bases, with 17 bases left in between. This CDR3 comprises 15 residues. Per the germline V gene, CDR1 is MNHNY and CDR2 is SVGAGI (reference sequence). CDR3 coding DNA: TGTGCCAGCAACCCAGGCCGGGGGTGGACAGATACGCAGTATTTT. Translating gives CASNPGRGWTDTQYF.

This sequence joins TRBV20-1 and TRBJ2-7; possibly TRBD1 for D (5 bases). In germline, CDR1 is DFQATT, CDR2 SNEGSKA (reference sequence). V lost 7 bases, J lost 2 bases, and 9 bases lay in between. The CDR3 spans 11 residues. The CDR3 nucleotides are TGCAGTGGACTGGACACCTACGAGCAGTACTTC. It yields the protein CSGLDTYEQYF.

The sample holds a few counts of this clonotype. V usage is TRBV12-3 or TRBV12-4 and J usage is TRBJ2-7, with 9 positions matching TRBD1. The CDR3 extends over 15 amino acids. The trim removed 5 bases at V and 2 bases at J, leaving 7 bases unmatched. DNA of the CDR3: TGTGCCAGCAGTGTTCCCGGGACAGGGACCTACGAGCAGTACTTC. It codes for CASSVPGTGTYEQYF.

CDR3 in amino acids: CASSSRVANYGYTF. The CDR3 DNA sequence: TGTGCCAGCAGTTCCAGGGTAGCTAACTATGGCTACACCTTC. The chain joins TRBV28 to TRBJ1-2, with a possible D match to TRBD1 (5 bases). The CDR3 runs 14 residues. Germline CDR1 reads MDHEN; CDR2 reads SYDVKM. The V gene lost 4 bases and the J gene lost 0 bases, with 9 bases spanning the gap.

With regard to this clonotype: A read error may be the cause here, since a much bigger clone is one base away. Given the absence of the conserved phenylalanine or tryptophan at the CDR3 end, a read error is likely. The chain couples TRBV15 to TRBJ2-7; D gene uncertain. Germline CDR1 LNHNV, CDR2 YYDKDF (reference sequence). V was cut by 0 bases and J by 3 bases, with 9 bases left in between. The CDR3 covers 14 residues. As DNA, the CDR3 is TGTGCCACCAGCAGAGATTCGCGGATCTACGAGCAGTACATC. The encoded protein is CATSRDSRIYEQYI.

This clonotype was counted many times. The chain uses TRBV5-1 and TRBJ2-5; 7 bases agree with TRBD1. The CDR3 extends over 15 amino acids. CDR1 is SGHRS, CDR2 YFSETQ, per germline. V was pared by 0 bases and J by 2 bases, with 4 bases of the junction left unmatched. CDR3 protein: CASSLVGTEQETQYF. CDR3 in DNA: TGCGCCAGCAGCTTGGTCGGGACAGAACAAGAGACCCAGTACTTC.

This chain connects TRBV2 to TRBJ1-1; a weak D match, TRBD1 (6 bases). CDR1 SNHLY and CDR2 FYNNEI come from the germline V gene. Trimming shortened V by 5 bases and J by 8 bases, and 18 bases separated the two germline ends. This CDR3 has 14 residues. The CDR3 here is CASSRGQPISEAFF. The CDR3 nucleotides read TGTGCCAGCAGTCGGGGACAACCCATTTCAGAAGCTTTCTTT.

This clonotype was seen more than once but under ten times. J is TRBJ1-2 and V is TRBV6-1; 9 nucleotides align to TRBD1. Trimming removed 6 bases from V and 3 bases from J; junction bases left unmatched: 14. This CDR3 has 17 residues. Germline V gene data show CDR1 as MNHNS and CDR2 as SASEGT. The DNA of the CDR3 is TGTGCCAGCAGCCGGACCACCCAACAGGGGGCGGACTATGGCTACACCTTC. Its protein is CASSRTTQQGADYGYTF.

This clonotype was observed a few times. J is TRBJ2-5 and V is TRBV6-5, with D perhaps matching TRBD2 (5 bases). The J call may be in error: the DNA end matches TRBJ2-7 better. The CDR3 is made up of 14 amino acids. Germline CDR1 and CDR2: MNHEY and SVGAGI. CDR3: CASSSLAWGAEQYF. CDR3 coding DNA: TGTGCCAGCAGTTCCTTAGCGTGGGGAGCCGAGCAGTACTTC.

This CDR3 reads CAISSRVPGANVLTF. The CDR3 bases are TGTGCCATCAGTTCCAGGGTTCCTGGGGCCAACGTCCTGACTTTC. J is TRBJ2-6 and V is TRBV10-3; possibly TRBD1 for D (5 bases). Trimming stripped 5 bases from V and 2 bases from J, with 10 bases between. The CDR3 covers 15 residues. Germline values: CDR1 ENHRY, CDR2 SYGVKD.

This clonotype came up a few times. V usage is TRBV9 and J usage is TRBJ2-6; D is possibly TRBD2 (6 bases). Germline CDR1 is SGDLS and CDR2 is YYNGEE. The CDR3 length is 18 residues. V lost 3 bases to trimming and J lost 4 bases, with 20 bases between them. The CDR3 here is CASSGPGRDSRGANVLTF. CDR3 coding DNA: TGTGCCAGCAGCGGTCCGGGACGGGACTCACGGGGGGCCAACGTCCTGACTTTC.